What follows is one T cell receptor beta chain and its context. This clonotype was detected many times. Its binding antigen is unknown. Base qualities are not at hand, and no much larger clone is one base apart. Starting from approximately 400 ng RNA, TCR libraries were constructed with the Immunoverse kit using molecular barcoded adaptors that cover the alpha/delta and beta/gamma chains. TCR library preparation used the same RNA that was used for transcriptome sequencing. TCR libraries were sequenced on an Illumina HiSeq 4000 with 2 x 150 cycles. The source study handled its data this way. With MiXCR, TCR reads were aligned to human V, D, J and C references and assembled into CDR3 clonotypes, with quality filtering and error correction included. The tcR package in R was used for analysis of clonotype counts and gene usage diversity. Raw mapping reads were checked after the RNA-seq reads had been mapped by STAR aligner version 2.5.3a onto the human GRCh37 genome. To test how sequencing depth affects detected clonotypes, IR-seq fastq files were randomly downsampled with Seqtk 1.3. TCRdb reran the public reads through fastp at Q25 and MiXCR, keeping productive beta chains. Entries are consolidated by CDR3 protein sequence, retaining the most common genes and DNA. The V and J calls were not made by the authors but by TCRdb's processing. This sample comprises approximately 62,000 distinct CDR3 sequences, roughly 19% of them detected only once. Clones ranked in the top ten supply approximately 10% of the sample.

The data are from a study of read filtering for tumor transcriptome and immune sequencing (dated by TCRdb to 2018 to 2021). For the wider study: The cohort was composed of roughly 16 male and 14 to 15 female patients, with a mean age of 65.9 years and an age range of roughly 45 to 80. TCR-region mapped reads per sample ranged from about 4.05 to 11 million with IR-seq versus only 85 to 1273 with RNA-seq. By revised international staging, roughly 8 patients were R-ISS I, around 15 were R-ISS II and about seven were R-ISS III. A main aim was a read-filtering strategy for immune repertoire data, specifically whether clonotypes supported by a single read should be removed. Using the same bone marrow samples, the study ran both targeted immune repertoire sequencing and bulk whole-transcriptome sequencing and then compared the TCR repertoires from each method. Whole-transcriptome libraries were prepared with the TruSeq RNA Access Library Prep Kit after DNase treatment.

Study-wide findings and limitations: Removing single-read clonotypes increased the correlation between IR-seq and RNA-seq shared clonotype proportions. In IR-seq, about 82% of clonotypes but 3% to 4.5% of total reads were represented by single-read clonotypes, whereas in RNA-seq, less than 75% of clonotypes and roughly 44% of reads were represented by single-read clonotypes. Compared with RNA-seq, IR-seq captured clonotypes at much higher depth and more reliably, and a smaller IR-seq throughput was enough to identify most shared clonotypes. The sorted CD138-negative fraction was a mixed bone marrow immune population, not purified T cells.

V has 7 bases trimmed and J has 4 bases trimmed; junction bases matching no gene number 9. According to the germline V gene, CDR1 reads MDHEN and CDR2 reads SYDVKM. The CDR3 starts with the cysteine, ends with the phenylalanine, and has 14 residues. The only DNA kept is the CDR3, 42 bases in frame from the first base. Bone marrow was sampled from every patient at the time of active disease. Ficoll-Hypaque density gradient centrifugation was used to isolate the bone marrow mononuclear cells. Myeloma plasma cells were removed and CD138-negative cells were collected by negative selection after labeling with CD138 magnetic microbeads on a MACS separator. Purity of the isolated cells was checked by flow cytometry on an Attune NxT using CD138 antibodies. TRIzol reagent was used to extract total RNA, which was then quantified with a NanoDrop spectrophotometer. For each patient, the CD138-negative bone marrow sample underwent paired RNA-seq and IR-seq.

The sequenced sample consisted of a population of CD138-negative cells sorted from bone marrow. This sample's cell subset or site label indicates: bone marrow mononuclear cells depleted of CD138+ plasma/myeloma cells by negative magnetic selection. The rearrangement joined TRBV28 to TRBJ1-1; the central 7 bases match TRBD1. This TCR was recovered from a donor at least 40 years old with multiple myeloma. The nucleotides are TGTGCCAGCACCCTCCACCGACAGGGCACTGAAGCTTTCTTT. Its protein product is CASTLHRQGTEAFF.